Listed below are T cell receptor beta chains from one sample, sequenced in a study of cytomegalovirus exposure and HLA in healthy donors. Here immunoSEQ multiplex PCR was the method, and the copy in TCRdb shows in-frame clones only, minus some. The sample carries 110,000 or so clones, approximately 76% recorded once. The material sequenced was PBMCs. Every receptor here comes from a man between 50 and 59 years old in good health and CMV-seropositive. Both conserved end residues are part of each CDR3. Fields, in order: J gene, V gene, clone size, D gene, CDR3 protein, CDR3 DNA. D genes are given only for firm matches. The listing skips clone size in some rows; elsewhere it reads once, few, many or a size class.

TRBJ2-5 TRBV20-1 NA NA CSARKEETQYF TGCAGTGCTCGAAAGGAGGAGACCCAGTACTTC
TRBJ2-2 TRBV5-4 NA TRBD2 CASSLVAGGYTGELFF TGTGCCAGCAGCTTGGTAGCGGGGGGGTACACCGGGGAGCTGTTTTTT
TRBJ2-7 TRBV18 NA TRBD1 CASSPTGGLGSYEQYF TGTGCCAGCTCGCCGACAGGGGGCCTAGGATCCTACGAGCAGTACTTC
TRBJ1-2 TRBV7-2 NA NA CASSLRQRDYGYTF TGTGCCAGCAGCTTAAGACAGAGAGACTATGGCTACACCTTC
TRBJ2-3 TRBV27 NA NA CASSSAGQGHTDTQYF TGTGCCAGCAGTTCCGCCGGCCAGGGTCACACAGATACGCAGTATTTT
TRBJ1-3 TRBV9 NA NA CASSPRLGGALGNTIYF TGTGCCAGCAGCCCCCGACTAGGAGGCGCACTCGGAAACACCATATATTTT
TRBJ2-5 TRBV5-1 NA TRBD1 CASSSTGGSETQYF TGCGCCAGCAGCTCTACAGGGGGTTCAGAGACCCAGTACTTC
TRBJ1-1 TRBV29-1 NA TRBD1 CSVSRDRTNTEAFF TGCAGCGTTTCGAGGGACAGAACAAACACTGAAGCTTTCTTT
TRBJ1-4 TRBV6-5 NA NA CASRISWGGEKLFF TGTGCCAGCCGGATATCGTGGGGGGGTGAAAAACTGTTTTTT
TRBJ2-3 TRBV5-1 NA TRBD1 CASSGGQGAISTDTQYF TGCGCCAGCAGCGGCGGACAGGGGGCGATAAGCACAGATACGCAGTATTTT
TRBJ2-7 TRBV5-4 NA TRBD2 CASSSLMTSGSEQYF TGTGCCAGCAGCTCCCTTATGACTAGCGGGAGCGAGCAGTACTTC
TRBJ1-5 TRBV10-3 NA NA CAISDRGAGDSNQPQHF TGTGCCATCAGTGATCGGGGGGCGGGTGATAGCAATCAGCCCCAGCATTTT
TRBJ1-1 TRBV10-3 once TRBD1 CAIRPLSGQGDTEAFF TGTGCCATCAGGCCCTTGTCGGGACAGGGTGACACTGAAGCTTTCTTT
TRBJ2-7 TRBV6-5 NA TRBD1 CASSEGQELYEQYF TGTGCCAGCAGTGAGGGACAGGAGTTATACGAGCAGTACTTC
TRBJ2-3 TRBV19 NA TRBD2 CASSRGLAATSTDTQYF TGTGCCAGTAGTAGGGGACTAGCGGCTACTAGCACAGATACGCAGTATTTT
TRBJ2-1 TRBV9 NA TRBD2 CASSVGGGGYEQFF TGTGCCAGCAGCGTAGGGGGCGGGGGGTATGAGCAGTTCTTC
TRBJ2-7 TRBV27 few TRBD2 CASSPTSGTIQYEQYF TGTGCCAGCAGTCCGACGAGCGGGACCATTCAGTACGAGCAGTACTTC
TRBJ1-6 TRBV19 NA TRBD1 CATTVGTGNNSPLHF TGTGCCACAACAGTCGGGACAGGGAATAATTCACCCCTCCACTTT
TRBJ1-1 TRBV7-6 once NA CASSLFSGGAVSTEAFF TGTGCCAGCAGCTTATTCTCGGGGGGGGCCGTGAGTACTGAAGCTTTCTTT
TRBJ1-2 TRBV18 NA NA CASSPADNNYGYTF TGTGCCAGCTCACCTGCGGACAATAACTATGGCTACACCTTC
TRBJ2-1 TRBV18 NA TRBD2 CASSPPGLAVPGYNEQFF TGTGCCAGCTCACCTCCGGGACTAGCGGTACCGGGTTACAATGAGCAGTTCTTC
TRBJ1-6 TRBV5-4 NA TRBD1 CASRVRDREHSPLHF TGTGCCAGCAGGGTAAGGGACAGGGAGCATTCACCCCTCCACTTT
TRBJ2-3 TRBV28 once NA CASSPLFRDTDTQYF TGTGCCAGCAGCCCCCTATTCCGGGACACAGATACGCAGTATTTT
TRBJ2-2 TRBV19 NA TRBD1 CASSSLGQGRNGELFF TGTGCCAGTAGTTCCCTGGGACAGGGACGGAACGGGGAGCTGTTTTTT
TRBJ2-1 TRBV6-4 NA TRBD1 CASTQLRDRETNEQFF TGTGCCAGCACCCAGCTTCGGGACAGGGAAACTAATGAGCAGTTCTTC
TRBJ1-1 TRBV5-1 NA NA CASSLTDFEAFF TGCGCCAGCAGCTTGACAGATTTCGAAGCTTTCTTT
TRBJ1-3 TRBV29-1 NA NA CSVEQGFPGTIYF TGCAGCGTTGAACAGGGATTCCCTGGGACCATATATTTT
TRBJ2-5 TRBV5-4 NA TRBD2 CASSAGGGLAGETQYF TGTGCCAGCAGCGCTGGAGGGGGACTAGCGGGAGAGACCCAGTACTTC
TRBJ2-7 TRBV6-6 few NA CASTSGTGEYEQYF TGTGCCAGCACCTCCGGGACGGGGGAGTACGAGCAGTACTTC